Sequencing of this TCR beta chain was carried out in a study of T cell responses to AZD1222 COVID-19 vaccine (dated by TCRdb to 2020 to 2022). With respect to the entire study: TCR sequencing covered roughly 230 trial participants: roughly 200 given two doses of AZD1222 and some 25 given two doses of MenACWY control vaccine. Trial participants were enrolled by age into 18-55, 56-69 and 70-plus year subgroups, with around 150, 28 and 57 TCR-sequenced participants respectively. Findings and caveats that apply to the study as a whole: Because no day 14 peak-response samples were available, repertoires were characterized only after the peak T cell response. CD4 TCRs associated with the vaccine covered the entire spike protein, and the dominant responses were in regions 160-218 and 743-854. Spike-specific TCR breadth and depth rose significantly after two AZD1222 doses compared with day 0 and with MenACWY recipients. Reportedly, close to half of the unique spike-specific TCRs recognized epitopes lying outside the regions that are mutated in the B.1.351 and B.1.1.7 variants. Most participants were white British and females outnumbered males, and the authors suggested that clonal diversity may have been underestimated. The 56-69-year group was small, and its depth increase did not reach significance, likely because of low power. Conclusions about previously exposed vaccinees were limited because only a handful of AZD1222 recipients were SARS-CoV-2 seropositive at baseline.

As for this clone: It has no known antigen specificity. Base quality data are lacking; no much larger clone is found one base away.

This specimen's time point label, per the study, means: about 28 days (+/-7) after the second vaccine dose. AZD1222 recipients given second doses at about 4 weeks or at about 12 weeks were pooled, since spike-specific TCR depth and breadth were not found to differ between the two schedules. The vaccinee samples were drawn from two UK trials, COV001 and COV002, one of which was a single-blind randomized controlled phase 2/3 trial testing AZD1222 (ChAdOx1 nCoV-19) in healthy adults. For TCRbeta chain sequencing, PBMC samples from trial participants were taken at day 0 and at day 28 after the second dose. The CDR3 regions of human TCRbeta chains were analyzed by immunosequencing. In the original analysis: Repertoire TCRs were matched against a reference library of SARS-CoV-2-specific TCRs generated with the MIRA antigen-specificity platform. Breadth meant the fraction of unique TCRs that were SARS-CoV-2-associated, whereas depth meant the fraction of total T cells that were SARS-CoV-2-associated. Using the MIRA data, each spike-specific TCR was assigned both to the spike region to which the TCR was reactive and to a CD4 or CD8 class. Log10-transformed breadth and depth values were compared by one-way ANOVA with Sidak's multiple comparisons tests. The table was pulled from immuneACCESS by TCRdb, which kept in-frame rearrangements only. Such tables lose some clones; where checked, under half of the loss comes from unresolved V genes, and the rest has no known cause. V and J calls and clone size are as listed in that table; D and trimming were resolved from the DNA. This sample gives some 120,000 clones in total; more than 80% of them show up just once. Together, the top ten hold 4.4% of the sample.

Sequences were derived from peripheral blood, sampled 28 days after the second AZD1222 dose. This clonotype was obtained from an adult who received the AZD1222 COVID-19 vaccine.

The CDR3 sequence is CASRLGGPRQPDNSPLHF. The nucleotide sequence is TGCGCCAGCAGACTGGGGGGACCTAGACAGCCTGATAATTCACCCCTCCACTTT. Recombination connected TRBV5-1 to TRBJ1-6, and perhaps TRBD1 as D gene, on 5 matching bases. V and J are truncated by 5 bases and 5 bases respectively, leaving an intervening sequence of 23 bases. The CDR3 sequence holds 18 residues, the cysteine and phenylalanine included. The kept DNA is CDR3 alone, 54 bases in frame from the first base. The germline V gene gives CDR1 as SGHRS and CDR2 as YFSETQ.